The rows below give T cell receptor beta chains drawn from one sample of a study of shared T cell receptors in the human thymus. Assay used: immunoSEQ multiplex PCR; TCRdb lists only in-frame clones, some missing. This table has hundreds of thousands of clones, roughly 90% appearing once. These same data were also listed under a study on human thymus T cells.

Source material: thymocytes. The origin of the receptors is a boy younger than two with a congenital heart defect. CDR3s include the opening cysteine and the closing phenylalanine or tryptophan. The order of the fields is D gene, J gene, V gene, clone size, CDR3 DNA, CDR3 protein. A D gene is named only where the DNA matches it firmly. Rows give clone size only sometimes, using once, few, many, or a class for an expanded clone.

NA	TRBJ2-3	TRBV7-6	NA	TGTGCCAGCAGCTTTGAAGCGCCTAGCACAGATACGCAGTATTTT	CASSFEAPSTDTQYF
TRBD1	TRBJ2-5	TRBV4-2	NA	TGTGCCAGCAGCCAAGGGGACAGGGAATCAGCTCAAGAGACCCAGTACTTC	CASSQGDRESAQETQYF
TRBD2	TRBJ2-1	TRBV4-3	NA	TGCGCCAGCAGCCAAGACAGAGGGACTAGCGGGATTCCGTACAATGAGCAGTTCTTC	CASSQDRGTSGIPYNEQFF
TRBD1	TRBJ2-2	TRBV5-4	NA	TGTGCCAGCAGCGTAGGCCGGGACAGGGGGCGAGTCACCGGGGAGCTGTTTTTT	CASSVGRDRGRVTGELFF
TRBD1	TRBJ1-1	TRBV14	once	TGTGCCAGCAGCCAAGGGGGACAGGCCAGGTGCACTGAAGCTTTCTTT	CASSQGGQARCTEAFF
NA	TRBJ1-3	TRBV10-3	few	TGTGCCACCCAGGACAGCGCAAACACCATATATTTT	CATQDSANTIYF
TRBD1	TRBJ2-5	TRBV6-5	NA	TGTGCCAGCAGTCCTACAGGGGGTGTGGGGGAGACCCAGTACTTC	CASSPTGGVGETQYF
NA	TRBJ1-4	TRBV6-1	few	TGTGCCAGCAGTGGCGGGGGCGGGATTACAACTAATGAAAAACTGTTTTTT	CASSGGGGITTNEKLFF
TRBD1	TRBJ1-3	TRBV19	NA	TGTGCCAGTAGTATAGACCGGCGACAGGGAAGATCTGGAAACACCATATATTTT	CASSIDRRQGRSGNTIYF
TRBD1	TRBJ1-1	TRBV27	NA	TGTGCCAGCAGTCACAAGGACAGGGACACTGAAGCTTTCTTT	CASSHKDRDTEAFF
NA	TRBJ2-7	TRBV20-1	NA	TGCAGTGCTAGAGTGGGCAGCGAGCAGTACTTC	CSARVGSEQYF
NA	TRBJ2-2	TRBV5-4	NA	TGTGCCAGCAGCTTCGACAGGGCGGGAGAGCTGTTTTTT	CASSFDRAGELFF
TRBD2	TRBJ2-3	TRBV5-4	few	TGTGCCAGCAGTTCTAGCGGGACGAGCACAGATACGCAGTATTTT	CASSSSGTSTDTQYF
NA	TRBJ1-2	TRBV6-1	NA	TGTGCCAGCAGTGAAGGGGGGGGAGGTGGCTACACCTTC	CASSEGGGGGYTF
NA	TRBJ1-2	TRBV4-2	NA	TGTGCCAGCAGCCAAGACCCCCAGGTCCTCGGGGATGGCTACACCTTC	CASSQDPQVLGDGYTF
TRBD1	TRBJ1-2	TRBV28	NA	TGTGCCAGCAGTCGCCCCGGGACAGGGAACTATGGCTACACCTTC	CASSRPGTGNYGYTF
TRBD2	TRBJ2-1	TRBV27	NA	TGTGCCAGCAGCCACCCGGGACTAGCAGGGAGTGAGCAGTTCTTC	CASSHPGLAGSEQFF
NA	TRBJ2-7	TRBV21-1	NA	TGTGCCAGCAGCCGACGGGGCGAGCAGTACTTC	CASSRRGEQYF
TRBD1	TRBJ2-1	TRBV27	NA	TGTGCCAGCAGTTCAGGGGGCCGGAATGAGCAGTTCTTC	CASSSGGRNEQFF
TRBD2	TRBJ2-5	TRBV7-6	NA	TGTGCCAGCAGCGAACTAGCGGGAGGGGTGCCAAGGGAGACCCAGTACTTC	CASSELAGGVPRETQYF
TRBD2	TRBJ2-2	TRBV7-2	NA	TGTGCCAGCAGCCCCTATGATCAGCGGGAGTCCGGGGAGCTGTTTTTT	CASSPYDQRESGELFF
TRBD1	TRBJ2-5	TRBV6-1	once	TGTGCCAGCAGTTCCCCTGGGACAGACCAAGAGACCCAGTACTTC	CASSSPGTDQETQYF
TRBD2	TRBJ2-7	TRBV14	few	TGTGCCAGCAGCCAAGATCGCGGGGGGGCCGCCTTCGAGCAGTACTTC	CASSQDRGGAAFEQYF
NA	TRBJ2-7	TRBV5-1	NA	TGCGCCAGCAGCTTGGATGCGATATACGAGCAGTACTTC	CASSLDAIYEQYF
NA	TRBJ1-4	TRBV19	NA	TGTGCCAGTAGAGGGGAAGAAGCAACTAATGAAAAACTGTTTTTT	CASRGEEATNEKLFF
TRBD1	TRBJ1-2	TRBV5-4	NA	TGTGCCAGCAGCCCGAACAGGGGGCGCCCCTTCTATGGCTACACCTTC	CASSPNRGRPFYGYTF
NA	TRBJ2-3	TRBV29-1	NA	TGCAGCGTTGGGGGGGGCCTAAACACAGATACGCAGTATTTT	CSVGGGLNTDTQYF
TRBD2	TRBJ2-1	TRBV30	NA	TGTGCCTGGAGTGTACTACTAGCGAGCCACCTAGACGATGAGCAGTTCTTC	CAWSVLLASHLDDEQFF
NA	TRBJ2-3	TRBV7-2	NA	TGTGCCAGCAGCTTAGAGTGGCAGGGGGGTGCTGATACGCAGTATTTT	CASSLEWQGGADTQYF
TRBD1	TRBJ1-5	TRBV28	once	TGTGCCAGCAGACTCGACAGGGCACGTCAGCCCCAGCATTTT	CASRLDRARQPQHF
NA	TRBJ2-6	TRBV5-1	NA	TGCGCCAGCAGCCCGCAACAGGGTTGGGACTCTGGGGCCAACGTCCTGACTTTC	CASSPQQGWDSGANVLTF
NA	TRBJ1-3	TRBV7-9	NA	TGTGCCAGCAGCCAGGGCCAAAAGTTCGTCCCTGGAAACACCATATATTTT	CASSQGQKFVPGNTIYF
TRBD2	TRBJ2-5	TRBV11-2	NA	TGTGCCAGCAGCCACCGGACTAGCGGGAGTTGGGAGACCCAGTACTTC	CASSHRTSGSWETQYF
NA	TRBJ1-2	TRBV28	NA	TGTGCCAGCAGTTGCCTGGACACCAACTATGGCTACACCTTC	CASSCLDTNYGYTF
TRBD1	TRBJ2-2	TRBV7-9	NA	TGTGCCAGCAGCTTCTCTACAGGGGTTGAGAACACCGGGGAGCTGTTTTTT	CASSFSTGVENTGELFF
NA	TRBJ2-7	TRBV4-3	NA	TGCGCCAGCAGCCAAGTCGGTAGAAACGAACCCTACGAGCAGTACTTC	CASSQVGRNEPYEQYF
TRBD1	TRBJ2-5	TRBV29-1	NA	TGCAGCGTTGAAGATCTTCGGACAGGGGATGAGGAGACCCAGTACTTC	CSVEDLRTGDEETQYF
NA	TRBJ2-7	TRBV6-6	once	TGTGCCAGCAGTTACAGGCAAGGGAGCTCCTACGAGCAGTACTTC	CASSYRQGSSYEQYF
NA	TRBJ1-4	TRBV27	NA	TGTGCCAGCAGTTTGGGGTGGCAGGGTCGGGAAAAACTGTTTTTT	CASSLGWQGREKLFF
NA	TRBJ2-3	TRBV10-3	NA	TGTGCCATCAGTGACCCTAGCGTGGACACAGATACGCAGTATTTT	CAISDPSVDTDTQYF
TRBD2	TRBJ2-1	TRBV14	NA	TGTGCCAGCAGCGGGGGACTAGGTCGCTCCTACAATGAGCAGTTCTTC	CASSGGLGRSYNEQFF
NA	TRBJ1-5	TRBV27	NA	TGTGCCAGCAGCCACTACGGCCCGGGGAATCAGCCCCAGCATTTT	CASSHYGPGNQPQHF
NA	TRBJ2-7	TRBV30	once	TGTGCCTGGAGTGTACCGGACAGTCGTTACGAGCAGTACTTC	CAWSVPDSRYEQYF
TRBD2	TRBJ2-2	TRBV4-1	NA	TGCGCCAGCAGCGCAACCCCCACTAGCGAGTACACCGGGGAGCTGTTTTTT	CASSATPTSEYTGELFF
TRBD2	TRBJ2-4	TRBV10-3	NA	TGTGCCATCAGTGAGTCTGGACTAGCGGGCCTAGCCAAAAACATTCAGTACTTC	CAISESGLAGLAKNIQYF
TRBD1	TRBJ2-5	TRBV14	NA	TGTGCCAGCAGCCTACAGGGGGGTCAAGAGACCCAGTACTTC	CASSLQGGQETQYF
TRBD1	TRBJ1-4	TRBV28	few	TGTGCCAGCAGTTCGCAGGGGGCGCTACGAGAAAAACTGTTTTTT	CASSSQGALREKLFF
TRBD2	TRBJ2-7	TRBV27	few	TGTGCCAGCAGTCCCTCTTTCCGCTTTCGCGGGGGGCCCAACGAGCAGTACTTC	CASSPSFRFRGGPNEQYF
NA	TRBJ1-2	TRBV7-9	NA	TGTGCCAGCAGCCCTGGGGGGGGGCGCGGCGGCTACACCTTC	CASSPGGGRGGYTF
NA	TRBJ2-2	TRBV28	NA	TGTGCCAGCAGTGAGGACACGGACACCGGGGAGCTGTTTTTT	CASSEDTDTGELFF
NA	TRBJ1-1	TRBV11-2	NA	TGTGCCAGCAGCGTAACGCAACAGATCTCTTTGAACACTGAAGCTTTCTTT	CASSVTQQISLNTEAFF
NA	TRBJ1-4	TRBV11-3	NA	TGTGCCAGCAGTTTTGGGGACGGGACTTCTCATGAAAAACTGTTTTTT	CASSFGDGTSHEKLFF
TRBD1	TRBJ1-5	TRBV7-9	NA	TGTGCCAGCAGCTTCCAGGGACAGGGTGTTCAGCCCCAGCATTTT	CASSFQGQGVQPQHF
TRBD1	TRBJ1-1	TRBV27	NA	TGTGCCAGCGGCACAGGGGCCGAGGCTGAAGCTTTCTTT	CASGTGAEAEAFF
NA	TRBJ2-7	TRBV14	NA	TGTGCCAGCAGCCAAGAGAGGGCCAAAGACGAGCAGTACTTC	CASSQERAKDEQYF
TRBD2	TRBJ2-7	TRBV11-3	NA	TGTGCCAGCAGCTGCGGACTAGCGGGAGAAACCTACGAGCAGTACTTC	CASSCGLAGETYEQYF
TRBD1	TRBJ2-5	TRBV28	NA	TGTGCCAGCAGTCAAGAGAAGGGGGCCGAGACCCAGTACTTC	CASSQEKGAETQYF